Listed below are T cell receptor beta chains from one sample, sequenced in a study of cytomegalovirus exposure and HLA in healthy donors. Data came from immunoSEQ multiplex PCR; TCRdb stores just in-frame clones and leaves some out. The sample carries about 130,000 clones, about 88% recorded once. The sample consisted of PBMCs. These receptors all come from a woman aged 18 to 35 in good health and CMV-seropositive. Each CDR3 is given with its conserved first and last residue. A D gene is named only where the DNA matches it firmly. Clone size is stated in some rows and not others, as once, few, many or a class when expanded.

d_gene	j_gene	abundance	v_gene	CDR3nt	CDR3aa
TRBD1	TRBJ2-3	-	TRBV7-9	TGTGCCAGCAGCTTGGGACAGGGTGCAGATACGCAGTATTTT	CASSLGQGADTQYF
-	TRBJ2-3	-	TRBV14	TGTGCCAGCAATGGCGGTTGGAGCACAGATACGCAGTATTTT	CASNGGWSTDTQYF
-	TRBJ2-3	-	TRBV11-3	TGTGCCAGCAGCCCCAGGTTCGGGAAGGTGGATACGCAGTATTTT	CASSPRFGKVDTQYF
-	TRBJ1-1	-	TRBV10-3	TGTGCCATCAGTGGACAGTCGAACACTGAAGCTTTCTTT	CAISGQSNTEAFF
-	TRBJ1-1	-	TRBV7-3	TGTGCCAGCAGCTTAACCCCGAGGACAGCAAACACTGAAGCTTTCTTT	CASSLTPRTANTEAFF
-	TRBJ1-1	-	TRBV25-1	TGTGCCAGCAGTGCCAGCCAGGGTAGGACTGAAGCTTTCTTT	CASSASQGRTEAFF
-	TRBJ2-7	-	TRBV5-5	TGTGCCAGCAGCTTGGAGCCGGGTGGTGGCGAGCAGTACTTC	CASSLEPGGGEQYF
-	TRBJ2-1	-	TRBV19	TGTGCCAGTAAAAAGCGGAGCTCCTACAATGAGCAGTTCTTC	CASKKRSSYNEQFF
-	TRBJ1-3	-	TRBV7-7	TGTGCCAGCAGCGATTATCTCGGGTGGAGGGTGGGCGGAAACACCATATATTTT	CASSDYLGWRVGGNTIYF
TRBD1	TRBJ1-5	-	TRBV19	TGTGCCAGTAGTATAGTTGGGGACAGGGGCAGTAATCAGCCCCAGCATTTT	CASSIVGDRGSNQPQHF
TRBD2	TRBJ2-7	-	TRBV11-1	TGTGCCAGCAGCCTGGGGACTAGCGGGGGAAAATACTTC	CASSLGTSGGKYF
-	TRBJ1-5	-	TRBV18	TGTGCCAGCTCACCCTCGGGAACCAGCAATCAGCCCCAGCATTTT	CASSPSGTSNQPQHF
-	TRBJ2-1	-	TRBV11-2	TGTGCCAGCAGCTTAGATCAAGCGGATTACAATGAGCAGTTCTTC	CASSLDQADYNEQFF
-	TRBJ2-7	-	TRBV7-9	TGTGCCAGCACCCAGACCGAGCGGCACGAGCAGTACTTC	CASTQTERHEQYF
TRBD2	TRBJ2-1	once	TRBV7-3	TGTGCCAGCAGCCGCGCAGCGGGGGGCAACAATGAGCAGTTCTTC	CASSRAAGGNNEQFF
-	TRBJ1-2	once	TRBV6-5	TGTGCCAGCAGTCGTTCTCGACAGGCTAACTATGGCTACACCTTC	CASSRSRQANYGYTF
-	TRBJ2-3	-	TRBV9	TGTGCCAGCAGCGTAGGAGTGGGGACTAGCACAGATACGCAGTATTTT	CASSVGVGTSTDTQYF
-	TRBJ1-1	-	TRBV6-1	TGTGCCAGCAGCCCCCGTGTCACTGAAGCTTTCTTT	CASSPRVTEAFF
-	TRBJ1-6	-	TRBV5-4	TGTGCCAGCAGCCCGTTCAGCTCCTATAATTCACCCCTCCACTTT	CASSPFSSYNSPLHF
-	TRBJ2-5	-	TRBV6-5	TGTGCCAGCAGTTACTCTGGGGGGTACCAAGAGACCCAGTACTTC	CASSYSGGYQETQYF
-	TRBJ2-7	-	TRBV6-1	TGTGCCAGCAGTGAAGGCGACCCTCAGGGCGAGCAGTACTTC	CASSEGDPQGEQYF
-	TRBJ1-1	-	TRBV15	TGTGCCACCAGCAGAGATGGAGTCGGAGTCGCGGGCACTGAAGCTTTCTTT	CATSRDGVGVAGTEAFF
TRBD1	TRBJ1-2	-	TRBV4-1	TGCGCCAGCAGCCACAACAGGGGGCTCGTCGCTGGCTACACCTTC	CASSHNRGLVAGYTF
-	TRBJ1-4	-	TRBV18	TGTGCCAGCTCACCCGGGAGGGCGACTAATGAAAAACTGTTTTTT	CASSPGRATNEKLFF
TRBD2	TRBJ2-2	-	TRBV29-1	TGCAGCGTTGACCTAGGGGGGACTAGCGGTACCGGGGAGCTGTTTTTT	CSVDLGGTSGTGELFF
-	TRBJ1-2	-	TRBV25-1	TGTGCCAGCAGTCCGCCCAGTCTTAACTATGGCTACACCTTC	CASSPPSLNYGYTF
TRBD2	TRBJ2-3	-	TRBV7-9	TGTGCCAGCAGCAGAGTAAATCGGGACTATGACTCTCTCACAGATACGCAGTATTTT	CASSRVNRDYDSLTDTQYF
TRBD2	TRBJ2-1	-	TRBV7-9	TGTGCCAGCAGCTCCCGTACACCCCTAAGACTAGCGGCTGTCAATGAGCAGTTCTTC	CASSSRTPLRLAAVNEQFF
TRBD2	TRBJ2-5	-	TRBV6-5	TGTGCCAGCAGTTACCAAGCGGGGGGAGAGACCCAGTACTTC	CASSYQAGGETQYF
TRBD1	TRBJ2-2	-	TRBV7-9	TGTGCCAGCAGCTCGTACAGGGGTACCGGGGAGCTGTTTTTT	CASSSYRGTGELFF
-	TRBJ1-2	-	TRBV6-5	TGTGCCAGCAGTTACCCGGGAGGGTTTGACTATGGCTACACCTTC	CASSYPGGFDYGYTF
-	TRBJ1-2	-	TRBV25-1	TGTGCCAGCAGTCTCCAGGGCGGCTATGGCTACACCTTC	CASSLQGGYGYTF
TRBD2	TRBJ2-2	-	TRBV9	TGTGCCAGCAGCGTACTAGCGGGGGGGACCGGGGAGCTGTTTTTT	CASSVLAGGTGELFF
-	TRBJ1-6	-	TRBV28	TGTGCCAGCGTGTCAGGTAGGTCTCTGTGTAATTCACCCCTCCACTTT	CASVSGRSLCNSPLHF
TRBD1	TRBJ2-1	-	TRBV4-2	TGTGCCAGCAGCCAAGAACGCGGGACAGGGCCCTACAATGAGCAGTTCTTC	CASSQERGTGPYNEQFF
-	TRBJ2-4	-	TRBV28	TGTGCCAGCAGTCTTGAACAGGGAATCGGCAAAAACATTCAGTACTTC	CASSLEQGIGKNIQYF
-	TRBJ1-4	once	TRBV27	TGTGCCAGCAGTTTAGAGGGCAGGGAGGAAGAAAAACTGTTTTTT	CASSLEGREEEKLFF
-	TRBJ1-5	-	TRBV11-2	TGTGCCAGCAGCCTTGCGGGGGGGGCAAAACAGCCCCAGCATTTT	CASSLAGGAKQPQHF
-	TRBJ1-5	few	TRBV28	TGTGCCAGCAGTCCCAGGGGAGGGGGAAGGCCCCAGCATTTT	CASSPRGGGRPQHF
-	TRBJ2-7	-	TRBV6-5	TGTGCCAGCAGTTACCGCCGGGACACCGGGTCCTACGAGCAGTACTTC	CASSYRRDTGSYEQYF
-	TRBJ2-3	few	TRBV4-1	TGCGCCAGCAGCCCCGTAATAAACACAGATACGCAGTATTTT	CASSPVINTDTQYF
TRBD1	TRBJ1-1	-	TRBV9	TGTGCCAGCAGCGGATACACAGGGGGCGGAATGGGTGAAGCTTTCTTT	CASSGYTGGGMGEAFF
-	TRBJ1-1	-	TRBV29-1	TGCAGCGTTGCTTTGGGGGGGGTCGGGACTGAAGCTTTCTTT	CSVALGGVGTEAFF
TRBD2	TRBJ2-7	-	TRBV7-2	TGTGCCAGCAGCTTAGCGCTTGGCGGGGGGGCGTCCTACGAGCAGTACTTC	CASSLALGGGASYEQYF
TRBD1	TRBJ1-6	-	TRBV28	TGTGCCAGCGCGTCCGGGACAGGCGGGTCACCCCTCCACTTT	CASASGTGGSPLHF
TRBD2	TRBJ2-1	-	TRBV4-2	TGTGCCAGCAGCCAAGATTATGCGGGGGGGAGCTACAATGAGCAGTTCTTC	CASSQDYAGGSYNEQFF
TRBD1	TRBJ1-2	-	TRBV30	TGTGCCTGTACAGGGGCGTTTACGGGTGGCTACACCTTC	CACTGAFTGGYTF
TRBD1	TRBJ2-4	-	TRBV5-6	TGTGCCAGCAGCCGGACGGACAGGGTAAAGGGGGACATTCAGTACTTC	CASSRTDRVKGDIQYF
TRBD1	TRBJ1-1	once	TRBV5-4	TGTGCCAGCAGCGTAGGACAGGGGAAGGCTTTCTTT	CASSVGQGKAFF
-	TRBJ1-1	-	TRBV27	TGTGCCAGCAGTTTGGGGGGGAGGTACACTGAAGCTTTCTTT	CASSLGGRYTEAFF
TRBD1	TRBJ1-2	-	TRBV7-6	TGTGCCAGCAGCTCCTCCGGGACAGCCTATGGCTACACCTTC	CASSSSGTAYGYTF
TRBD1	TRBJ1-1	-	TRBV5-6	TGTGCCAGCAGCTCTTATTCGACAGGGATGAACACTGAAGCTTTCTTT	CASSSYSTGMNTEAFF